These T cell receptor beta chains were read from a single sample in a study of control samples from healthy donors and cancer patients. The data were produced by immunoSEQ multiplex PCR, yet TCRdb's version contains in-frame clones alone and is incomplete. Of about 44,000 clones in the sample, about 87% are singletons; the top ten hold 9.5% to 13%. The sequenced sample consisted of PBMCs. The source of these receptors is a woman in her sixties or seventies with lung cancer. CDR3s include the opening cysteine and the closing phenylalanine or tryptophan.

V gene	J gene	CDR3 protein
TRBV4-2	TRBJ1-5	CASRGGDDQPQHF
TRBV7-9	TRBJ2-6	CASSSSLRANVLTF
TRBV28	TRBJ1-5	CASSTTDNQPQHF
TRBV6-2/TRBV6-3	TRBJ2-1	CASSYSRLAGGISNEQFF
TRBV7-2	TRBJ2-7	CASSLADAGRYEQYF
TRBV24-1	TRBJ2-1	CATSVRGIGADYNEQFF
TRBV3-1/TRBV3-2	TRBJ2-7	CASSLRLRATSGAYEQYF
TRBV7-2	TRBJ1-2	CASANRESYGYTF
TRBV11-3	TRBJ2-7	CASSRRGQGAHEQYF
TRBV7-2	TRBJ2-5	CASSLGGSYEETQYF
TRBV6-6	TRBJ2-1	CASSYLAGYNEQFF
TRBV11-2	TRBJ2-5	CASSLTGGRQETQYF
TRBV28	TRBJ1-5	CASSQTDRSTEHF
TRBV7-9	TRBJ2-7	CASSSGTSTYEQYF
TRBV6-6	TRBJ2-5	CASSPSVGGETQYF
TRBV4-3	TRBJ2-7	CASSLSGRPSYEQYF
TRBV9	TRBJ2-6	CASSVGQGAFSGANVLTF
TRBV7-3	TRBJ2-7	CASSLGGDGSYEQYF
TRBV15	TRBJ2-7	CATSFGQGANDEQYF
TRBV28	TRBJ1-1	CASSLIPPGAGGAFF
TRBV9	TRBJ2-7	CASSVGLAGPYEQYF
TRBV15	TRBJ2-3	CATSTPRGAYTDTQYF
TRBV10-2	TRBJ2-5	CASRDLAGTSGETQYF
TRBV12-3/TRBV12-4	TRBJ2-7	CASSDRGREQYF
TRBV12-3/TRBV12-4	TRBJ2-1	CASSRGTSYEQFF
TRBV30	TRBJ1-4	CAWDRASEKLFF
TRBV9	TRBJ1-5	CASSVGGENQPQHF
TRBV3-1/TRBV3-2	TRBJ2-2	CASSQGLNTGELFF
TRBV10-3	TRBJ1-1	CAIRSGQGDIMNTEAFF
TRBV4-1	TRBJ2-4	CASSQDDAKNIQYF
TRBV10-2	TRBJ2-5	CASSGQGKETQYF
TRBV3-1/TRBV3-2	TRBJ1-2	CASSQDGFWADSYGYTF